These 24 T cell receptor beta chains were all obtained from the same sample, sequenced in a study of shared clonotypes between healthy human individuals. Libraries were prepared by immunoSEQ multiplex PCR; TCRdb keeps only in-frame clonotypes and omits some of them. The sample contains roughly 2,000,000 clones, just over 90% of which appear only once. CD45RO-negative CD8 cells positively selected for CCR7 made up the naive population, which excluded terminally differentiated effector memory CD45RA+ cells. The sample was naive CD8+ T cells from PBMCs. The receptors come from a man aged 18 to 29 in good health. Some clones in this sample may be carry-over from other donors' samples.

As to this clone: Within the sample, other DNA sequences also encode this same CDR3. The chain carries TRBV28 and TRBJ2-2, with D uncertain. CDR3 length equals 14 residues. Between the trimmed V and J ends, which lost 6 bases and 1 base, there was a span of 9 bases. Looked up from germline, CDR1 is MDHEN and CDR2 is SYDVKM. CDR3 protein: CASSLSQNTGELFF. DNA of the CDR3: TGTGCCAGCAGCCTTTCCCAGAACACCGGGGAGCTGTTTTTT.

Here the CDR3 reads CASSDPGLAPNGELFF. The CDR3, as DNA: TGTGCCAGCAGCGACCCAGGACTAGCGCCGAACGGGGAGCTGTTTTTT. This rearrangement joins TRBV9 to TRBJ2-2; 9 positions agree with TRBD2. Germline assignment: CDR1 SGDLS and CDR2 YYNGEE. The CDR3 covers 16 residues. Trimming at V came to 3 bases and at J to 7 bases, leaving 10 bases not matched to a gene.

This clone was detected once. Other DNA sequences of this sample code for an identical CDR3. The gene calls are TRBV19 and TRBJ2-5; 7 bases are a match to TRBD1. J lost 3 bases, V lost 5 bases, and 3 bases had no gene match. In germline, CDR1 is LNHDA, CDR2 SQIVND (reference sequence). The CDR3 runs 13 residues. This chain's CDR3 is CASSVDREETQYF. As DNA, the CDR3 is TGTGCCAGTAGTGTTGACAGGGAAGAGACCCAGTACTTC.

Note on this clone: This is likely a read error, given that the CDR3 carries no conserved phenylalanine or tryptophan at its end. The chain carries TRBV7-9 and TRBJ2-7; D ambiguous. CDR3 length equals 15 residues. Per the germline V gene, CDR1 is SEHNR and CDR2 is FQNEAQ (reference sequence). Trimming removed 5 bases from V and 4 bases from J, with 18 bases in between. CDR3 residues: CASSPTPSEAYEQYL. The CDR3 DNA sequence: TGTGCCAGCAGCCCCACCCCTAGTGAGGCATACGAGCAGTACCTC.

The chain has TRBV11-2 and TRBJ2-7; 8 bases align to TRBD2. The CDR3 consists of 15 residues. Germline V lookup: CDR1 SGHAT, CDR2 FQNNGV. Trimming removed 5 bases from V and 5 bases from J; junction bases left unmatched: 11. The CDR3 DNA sequence: TGTGCCAGCAGCCAGCCCCAGAGCGGGAGCCACGAGCAGTACTTC. This encodes CASSQPQSGSHEQYF.

This clone was recorded once. V is TRBV30 and J is TRBJ1-1; 10 bases agree with TRBD1. The ends lost 3 bases at V and 0 bases at J; junction bases unmatched: 7. This CDR3 region has 16 residues. From germline, CDR1 is GTSNPN and CDR2 SVGIG (reference sequence). CDR3 nucleotide sequence: TGTGCCTGGAGCGGGGACAGGGGACCCATGAACACTGAAGCTTTCTTT. Translating it yields CAWSGDRGPMNTEAFF.

The chain uses TRBV19 and TRBJ1-2; 9 positions agree with TRBD1. Trimming cost V 3 bases and J 1 base; bases outside gene matches: 6. The CDR3 is 16 amino acids. CDR1 and CDR2 (germline): LNHDA, SQIVND (reference sequence). CDR3 nucleotides: TGTGCCAGTAGTATCACCCCGGGACAGGGTAACTATGGCTACACCTTC. It codes for CASSITPGQGNYGYTF.

Regarding this clone: The sample contains more than one DNA sequence encoding this CDR3. The chain is built from TRBV11-2 and TRBJ2-7; D could derive from TRBD1 or TRBD2 (5 bases each). The CDR3 is made up of 13 amino acids. V lost 2 bases, J lost 2 bases, and 7 bases lay in between. Germline values: CDR1 SGHAT, CDR2 FQNNGV. CDR3 residues: CASSLQGAYEQYF. CDR3 DNA sequence: TGTGCCAGCAGCTTACAGGGAGCCTACGAGCAGTACTTC.

J is TRBJ2-7 and V is TRBV7-9; D is unclear. The V gene's germline CDR1 is SEHNR and CDR2 FQNEAQ (reference sequence). The CDR3 contains 12 residues. Trimming removed 5 bases at V and 2 bases at J, with 7 bases between. The CDR3 protein is CASSQPPYEQYF. Here the CDR3 DNA reads TGTGCCAGCAGCCAACCGCCCTACGAGCAGTACTTC. Full variable domain (outside the CDR3, taken from reference TRBV7-9 and TRBJ2-7): DTGVSQNPRHKITKRGQNVTFRCDPISEHNRLYWYRQTLGQGPEFLTYFQNEAQLEKSRLLSDRFSAERPKGSFSTLEIQRTEQGDSAMYLCASSQPPYEQYFGPGTRLTVT.

V usage is TRBV7-6 and J usage is TRBJ2-3; 9 bases are shared with TRBD2. CDR1 and CDR2 from the germline V gene are SGHVS and FNYEAQ. Trimming cost V 2 bases and J 5 bases; bases outside gene matches: 8. This CDR3 spans 16 amino acids. CDR3 bases: TGTGCCAGCAGCTTATTGGCGGGAGGGACGGGAGATACGCAGTATTTT. As protein: CASSLLAGGTGDTQYF.

The chain has TRBV6-1 and TRBJ2-2, with D perhaps matching TRBD1 or TRBD2 (5 bases each). CDR1 is MNHNS, CDR2 SASEGT, per germline. This CDR3 contains 15 residues. Between the trimmed V and J ends, which lost 8 bases and 7 bases, there was a span of 20 bases. The CDR3 DNA is TGTGCCAGCGATCTTGGGACCCCGGCGAGCGGGGAGCTGTTTTTT. This gives the protein CASDLGTPASGELFF.

The chain uses TRBV15 and TRBJ2-1, with D tentatively TRBD1 or TRBD2 (6 bases each). Germline lookup yields CDR1 LNHNV and CDR2 YYDKDF (reference sequence). Trimming removed 1 base from V and 7 bases from J, with 14 bases in between. This CDR3 is 15 amino acids long. CDR3: CATSRGPGAANEQFF. CDR3 DNA sequence: TGTGCCACCAGCAGAGGGCCGGGGGCAGCTAATGAGCAGTTCTTC. The complete variable domain, with remaining parts taken from reference TRBV15 and TRBJ2-1, reads DAMVIQNPRYQVTQFGKPVTLSCSQTLNHNVMYWYQQKSSQAPKLLFHYYDKDFNNEADTPDNFQSRRPNTSFCFLDIRSPGLGDTAMYLCATSRGPGAANEQFFGPGTRLTVL.

The chain carries TRBV27 and TRBJ1-2; D might be TRBD1 (6 bases). The germline V gene has CDR1 MNHEY and CDR2 SMNVEV (reference sequence). V lost 6 bases to trimming and J lost 5 bases, with 22 bases between them. The CDR3 has 16 residues. The CDR3 bases are TGTGCCAGCAGACCAATCTGGGGGGCAGGGGTTTATGGCTACACCTTC. Protein product: CASRPIWGAGVYGYTF.

The genes are TRBV19 and TRBJ2-7, with 11 bases identical to TRBD2. V trimming: 3 bases; J trimming: 0 bases; junction bases outside the gene matches: 1. In germline, CDR1 is LNHDA, CDR2 SQIVND (reference sequence). The CDR3 covers 15 residues. The CDR3 DNA follows: TGTGCCAGTAGTATCCTAGCGGGAGGCTCCTACGAGCAGTACTTC. Translated: CASSILAGGSYEQYF.

The CDR3 loop reads CASSVGATGASYGYTF. CDR3 bases: TGTGCCAGCAGCGTAGGAGCGACAGGGGCCAGCTATGGCTACACCTTC. The rearrangement uses TRBV9 and TRBJ1-2; 8 bases match TRBD1. The CDR3 is 16 amino acids. The V gene's germline CDR1 is SGDLS and CDR2 YYNGEE. V gave up 0 bases and J gave up 4 bases; unmatched junction bases: 8.

As regards this clone: Other DNA sequences in the same sample also yield this CDR3. The chain has TRBV6-5 and TRBJ2-2, with TRBD2 as a possible D gene (5 bases). Germline V gene sequence: CDR1 MNHEY, CDR2 SVGAGI. The CDR3 contains 14 residues. Trimming took 2 bases from V and 1 from J, leaving 5 bases between them. This chain's CDR3 is CASSYRENTGELFF. The CDR3 DNA follows: TGTGCCAGCAGTTACCGGGAGAACACCGGGGAGCTGTTTTTT.

The chain employs TRBV5-6 and TRBJ2-7; D is unresolved. Germline lookup yields CDR1 SGHDT and CDR2 YYEEEE. Trimming pared 6 bases from V and 11 bases from J, leaving 18 bases between. The CDR3 spans 12 residues. CDR3 DNA sequence: TGTGCCAGCATATCGAAACGGGCACAAGAGTACTTC. Translating gives CASISKRAQEYF.

This clone has just one count. This chain joins TRBV7-9 and TRBJ1-1, with no clear D. The CDR3 contains 17 residues. Trimming pared 5 bases from V and 0 bases from J, leaving 19 bases between. The germline V gene encodes CDR1 SEHNR and CDR2 FQNEAQ (reference sequence). CDR3 loop: CASSEGSHLLMNTEAFF. The CDR3 DNA is TGTGCCAGCAGCGAAGGGTCCCACCTCCTCATGAACACTGAAGCTTTCTTT.

The CDR3 loop is CASSQGTSGRLRTGELFF. CDR3 nucleotides: TGTGCCAGCAGCCAGGGAACTAGCGGGAGGTTGCGGACCGGGGAGCTGTTTTTT. The V call is TRBV7-9, the J call TRBJ2-2, with TRBD2 matching 12 bases. Germline V lookup: CDR1 SEHNR, CDR2 FQNEAQ (reference sequence). This CDR3 has 18 residues. V lost 5 bases and J lost 5; bases outside the gene matches: 12.

This sequence joins TRBV4-1 and TRBJ2-1; 7 bases fit TRBD2. The CDR3 has 16 residues. Trimming cost V 3 bases and J 9 bases; bases outside gene matches: 14. The V gene's germline CDR1 is MGHRA and CDR2 YSYEKL. DNA for the CDR3: TGCGCCAGCAGCCAGCCCGTTGGGACTACCAAGGGTGAGCAGTTCTTC. As protein: CASSQPVGTTKGEQFF.

This clone was recorded only once. CDR3 sequence: CASSFTGGQQPQHF. CDR3 nucleotide sequence: TGTGCCAGCAGTTTCACAGGGGGCCAACAGCCCCAGCATTTT. The gene calls are TRBV27 and TRBJ1-5; TRBD1 matches at 9 bases. V lost 3 bases to trimming and J lost 7 bases; unmatched junction nucleotides: 4. The CDR3 consists of 14 residues. In germline, CDR1 is MNHEY, CDR2 SMNVEV (reference sequence).

The chain joins TRBV27 to TRBJ2-5; TRBD2 aligns across 11 bases. Germline V gene lookup returns CDR1 MNHEY and CDR2 SMNVEV (reference sequence). This CDR3 has 18 amino acids. V gave up 2 bases and J gave up 0 bases; unmatched junction bases: 8. Written as DNA, the CDR3 is TGTGCCAGCAGTTTACTAGCGGGAGGTCAGCTATACCAAGAGACCCAGTACTTC. Translation gives CASSLLAGGQLYQETQYF.

V gene TRBV27 combines with J gene TRBJ1-2; the D gene is possibly TRBD1 (5 bases). This CDR3 has 16 amino acids. Per germline, CDR1 MNHEY and CDR2 SMNVEV (reference sequence). The ends were cut back, 3 bases at V and 4 bases at J, with 18 bases in the middle. The CDR3 region is CASSFSETVGSYGYTF. The CDR3 nucleotides are TGTGCCAGCAGTTTTTCGGAGACAGTCGGGTCCTATGGCTACACCTTC.

This chain links TRBV7-3 with TRBJ2-1; the match to TRBD2 covers 9 bases. This CDR3 is built from 17 residues. Germline V gives CDR1 SGHTA, CDR2 FQGTGA. With V trimmed by 2 bases and J by 0 bases, 5 bases remained unmatched. In DNA, the CDR3 is TGTGCCAGCAGCTTATTAGCGGGAGTTAGCTCCTACAATGAGCAGTTCTTC. It yields the protein CASSLLAGVSSYNEQFF.